These 4 T cell receptor beta chains originate from one sample sequenced in a study of blood T cell repertoires in COVID-19. Method: immunoSEQ multiplex PCR; TCRdb's copy keeps in-frame clones and lacks some. The table records 150,000 to 200,000 clones, 85% to 90% of them present only once. The sample was peripheral blood. Receptor source: a human donor in a cohort sampled during active COVID-19.

The chain combines TRBV7-9 with TRBJ2-5, with 7 bases identical to TRBD1. CDR3 length: 15 amino acids. J lost 1 base, V lost 5 bases, and 7 bases had no gene match. In germline, CDR1 is SEHNR, CDR2 FQNEAQ (reference sequence). This CDR3 reads CASSGAGTAQETQYF. The CDR3 DNA follows: TGTGCCAGCAGCGGCGCTGGGACAGCCCAAGAGACCCAGTACTTC.

The CDR3 nucleotides are TGTGCCAGCCGTCCTAGCGGGAGTAAAACCGGGGAGCTGTTTTTT. Its translation is CASRPSGSKTGELFF. The chain has TRBV10-3 and TRBJ2-2; TRBD2 aligns across 10 bases. Germline V gene data show CDR1 as ENHRY and CDR2 as SYGVKD. The J segment lost 5 bases and the V segment lost 10 bases, leaving 10 bases of the junction unmatched. The CDR3 runs 15 residues.

This chain links TRBV2 with TRBJ2-7, with TRBD2 matching over 7 bases. Germline-derived CDR1 and CDR2 are SNHLY and FYNNEI. V was clipped by 7 bases and J by 3 bases; unmatched bases: 3. CDR3 length: 12 amino acids. The CDR3 nucleotides are TGTGCCAGCAAGGGCGGGGGCTACGAGCAGTACTTC. This codes for CASKGGGYEQYF.

This clone occurred a few times. The rearrangement joins TRBV30 to TRBJ2-6; tentatively, D is TRBD1 (7 bases). The V gene's germline CDR1 is GTSNPN and CDR2 SVGIG (reference sequence). The germline V and J ends were trimmed by 1 base and 0 bases, with 16 bases remaining between them. This CDR3 spans 18 amino acids. Here the CDR3 reads CAWSGQGLFNSGANVLTF. CDR3 in DNA: TGTGCCTGGAGTGGACAGGGACTTTTTAACTCTGGGGCCAACGTCCTGACTTTC.